The 21 T cell receptor beta chains given below trace back to one sample, sequenced in a study of blood T cell repertoires in COVID-19. The method was immunoSEQ multiplex PCR; TCRdb's version includes in-frame clones alone and lacks a portion of them. The sample has some 260,000 clones; roughly 88% are singletons. The specimen sequenced was peripheral blood. These receptor sequences come from a woman in her 40s who had recovered from COVID-19.

The chain joins TRBV15 to TRBJ1-1; TRBD1 matches at 7 bases. V shed 3 bases, J shed 5 bases, and the junction held 9 bases outside the gene matches. There are 15 residues in the CDR3. The germline V gene has CDR1 LNHNV and CDR2 YYDKDF (reference sequence). CDR3 amino acids: CATSSGRQGRTEAFF. CDR3 sequence (DNA): TGTGCCACCAGCAGCGGGAGACAGGGTCGAACTGAAGCTTTCTTT.

This clone was seen only once. The chain uses TRBV3-1 (or the pseudogene TRBV3-2) and TRBJ1-6; unclear D gene. The CDR3 extends over 16 amino acids. Germline-derived CDR1 and CDR2 are LGHDT and YNNKEL (reference sequence). Deletions cut 1 base from V and 0 bases from J, with 7 bases between. CDR3 nucleotide sequence: TGTGCCAGCAGCCAAGCGGGGAGCTCCTATAATTCACCCCTCCACTTT. It yields the protein CASSQAGSSYNSPLHF.

The rearrangement uses TRBV7-6 and TRBJ1-4; 9 bases map to TRBD1. The CDR3 sequence is 16 residues long. Germline V gene sequence: CDR1 SGHVS, CDR2 FNYEAQ. Losses at the gene ends were 6 bases for V and 8 bases for J; bases not matched to a gene: 13. The DNA for the CDR3 is TGTGCCAGCAGTAAAAACAGGGGGCGCGGTGGCGAAAAACTGTTTTTT. Encoded protein: CASSKNRGRGGEKLFF.

J is TRBJ1-4 and V is TRBV6-6, with no clear D. CDR3 size: 12 residues. The germline gives CDR1 MNHNY, CDR2 SVGAGI (reference sequence). Trimming took off 6 bases at V and 4 bases at J, with 6 bases between the two ends. The CDR3 DNA follows: TGTGCCAGCAGAAGGAGTAATGAAAAACTGTTTTTT. Encoded protein: CASRRSNEKLFF.

As to this clone: Other DNA sequences in the same sample also yield this CDR3. V is TRBV5-1 and J is TRBJ2-1; 7 nucleotides agree with TRBD1. V lost 0 bases, J lost 7 bases, and 1 base stayed unmatched. Germline values: CDR1 SGHRS, CDR2 YFSETQ. The CDR3 has 13 residues. Here the CDR3 DNA reads TGCGCCAGCAGCTTGGGGGACAGAAATGAGCAGTTCTTC. It encodes CASSLGDRNEQFF.

The J gene is TRBJ1-5, the V gene TRBV7-2; 8 nucleotides line up with TRBD1. The CDR3 loop spans 15 amino acids. V gave up 5 bases and J gave up 7 bases; unmatched junction bases: 10. Germline V lookup: CDR1 SGHTA, CDR2 FQGNSA. The CDR3 DNA follows: TGTGCCAGCAGCATCGGGACAGGTGCCGGGCAGCCCCAGCATTTT. Protein sequence: CASSIGTGAGQPQHF.

V is TRBV9 and J is TRBJ1-2; 7 nucleotides agree with TRBD1. The J segment lost 5 bases and the V segment lost 4 bases, leaving 2 bases of the junction unmatched. The CDR3 covers 12 residues. Germline V gene sequence: CDR1 SGDLS, CDR2 YYNGEE. The CDR3 bases are TGTGCCAGCAGCTCAGGGGGATATGGCTACACCTTC. Its protein product is CASSSGGYGYTF.

The rearrangement joins TRBV7-2 to TRBJ2-7; D is possibly TRBD1 (6 bases). From germline, CDR1 is SGHTA and CDR2 FQGNSA. CDR3 length: 15 amino acids. Trimming shortened V by 10 bases and J by 1 base, and 20 bases separated the two germline ends. The CDR3 region has the DNA TGTGCCACCAGACCCCAGGGGACAATTTCCTACGAGCAGTACTTC. It yields the protein CATRPQGTISYEQYF. Full variable domain (missing parts from reference TRBV7-2 and TRBJ2-7): GAGVSQSPSNKVTEKGKDVELRCDPISGHTALYWYRQSLGQGLEFLIYFQGNSAPDKSGLPSDRFSAERTGGSVSTLTIQRTQQEDSAVYLCATRPQGTISYEQYFGPGTRLTVT.

V is TRBV5-1 and J is TRBJ1-5; tentative D call: TRBD1 (5 bases). V lost 4 bases to trimming and J lost 2 bases, with 16 bases between them. Germline assignment: CDR1 SGHRS and CDR2 YFSETQ. This CDR3 contains 16 residues. CDR3 amino acids: CASSPGEGRGNQPQHF. The CDR3 nucleotides read TGCGCCAGCAGCCCGGGGGAGGGAAGGGGCAATCAGCCCCAGCATTTT.

This clone has just one count. This chain connects TRBV29-1 to TRBJ1-2, with TRBD1 as a possible D gene (6 bases). From germline, CDR1 is SQVTM and CDR2 ANQGSEA. The CDR3 runs 13 residues. V was cut by 4 bases and J by 7 bases, with 16 bases left in between. CDR3 protein: CSVAGTPFSGYTF. As DNA, the CDR3 is TGCAGCGTTGCTGGGACACCTTTCTCTGGCTACACCTTC.

The chain joins TRBV10-3 to TRBJ2-5, with 10 bases aligning to TRBD1. The junction had 4 bases not matched to a gene; V was cut back by 6 bases and J by 3 bases. This CDR3 contains 14 residues. CDR1 ENHRY and CDR2 SYGVKD come from the germline V gene. DNA of the CDR3: TGTGCCATCAGCCCCGGGACAGGGGAAGAGACCCAGTACTTC. Translation: CAISPGTGEETQYF.

The chain links TRBV5-5 to TRBJ1-5; 8 nucleotides align to TRBD1. J lost 6 bases, V lost 2 bases, and 7 bases had no gene match. There are 15 residues in the CDR3. Germline CDR1 SGHKS, CDR2 YYEKEE (reference sequence). The CDR3 region is CASSLVTGGSQPQHF. As DNA, the CDR3 is TGTGCCAGCAGCTTAGTTACAGGGGGTAGTCAGCCCCAGCATTTT.

J is TRBJ1-3 and V is TRBV9; a weak D match, TRBD1 (5 bases). Between the trimmed V and J ends, which lost 3 bases and 2 bases, there was a span of 9 bases. The CDR3 spans 14 residues. Per the germline V gene, CDR1 is SGDLS and CDR2 is YYNGEE. CDR3 region: CASSESGTGNTIYF. The CDR3 DNA reads TGTGCCAGCAGCGAATCAGGGACTGGAAACACCATATATTTT.

The chain uses TRBV5-1 and TRBJ2-6, with D tentatively TRBD1 (7 bases). The CDR3 is 16 amino acids. Germline V CDR1 and CDR2: SGHRS, YFSETQ. V lost 3 bases to trimming and J lost 4 bases, with 14 bases between them. The CDR3 DNA is TGCGCCAGCAGCTCCCGGGGGACAGTCGGGGCCAACGTCCTGACTTTC. The encoded protein is CASSSRGTVGANVLTF.

The J gene is TRBJ2-1, the V gene TRBV6-2 or TRBV6-3; 9 positions agree with TRBD1. Unmatched junction bases numbered 8, after V lost 2 bases and J lost 3 bases. Germline CDR1 is MNHEY and CDR2 is SVGEGT. The CDR3 spans 17 residues. In nucleotides, the CDR3 is TGTGCCAGCAGTTACAGGCCGGGACAGGGCCTCTACAATGAGCAGTTCTTC. This encodes CASSYRPGQGLYNEQFF.

The chain carries TRBV9 and TRBJ1-3, with 10 bases that match TRBD1. The CDR3 length is 15 residues. Trimming at V came to 1 base and at J to 7 bases, leaving 5 bases not matched to a gene. CDR1 SGDLS and CDR2 YYNGEE come from the germline V gene. CDR3 sequence (DNA): TGTGCCAGCAGCGTATGGGGGACAGGGGATAACACCATATATTTT. Translation: CASSVWGTGDNTIYF.

The V call is TRBV4-3, the J call TRBJ2-1, with 11 bases that match TRBD2. After removal of 0 bases from V and 6 bases from J, the junction contained 7 bases not matched to a gene. This CDR3 spans 17 amino acids. CDR1 LGHNA and CDR2 YSLEER come from the germline V gene. CDR3 in amino acids: CASSQEPPSGGLNEQFF. The CDR3 nucleotides are TGCGCCAGCAGCCAAGAACCGCCTAGCGGGGGGCTCAATGAGCAGTTCTTC.

The V call is TRBV5-6, the J call TRBJ2-2, with 13 bases lining up with TRBD2. This CDR3 comprises 16 residues. V shed 4 bases and J 9 bases; nucleotides not matched to a gene: 9. The germline V gene has CDR1 SGHDT and CDR2 YYEEEE. Here the CDR3 reads CASSHRTSGGPRELFF. The CDR3 DNA follows: TGTGCCAGCAGCCACAGGACTAGCGGGGGCCCCCGGGAGCTGTTTTTT. The full variable domain, in which reference TRBV5-6 and TRBJ2-2 provide the parts outside the CDR3, is DAGVTQSPTHLIKTRGQQVTLRCSPKSGHDTVSWYQQALGQGPQFIFQYYEEEERQRGNFPDRFSGHQFPNYSSELNVNALLLGDSALYLCASSHRTSGGPRELFFGEGSRLTVL.

There are a few counts of this clone. J is TRBJ1-1 and V is TRBV15; 9 bases map to TRBD1. The germline gives CDR1 LNHNV, CDR2 YYDKDF (reference sequence). CDR3 length: 12 residues. Trimming cost V 5 bases and J 11 bases; bases outside gene matches: 6. In DNA, the CDR3 is TGTGCCACCAGCCCCGGGACAGGGAGGGCTTTCTTT. Translation: CATSPGTGRAFF.

The rearrangement uses TRBV29-1 and TRBJ1-2; 12 bases match TRBD1. This CDR3 is 13 amino acids long. V was clipped by 1 base and J by 8 bases; unmatched bases: 2. Germline V gene lookup returns CDR1 SQVTM and CDR2 ANQGSEA. Here the CDR3 DNA reads TGCAGCGTTGAAGGGGACAGGGGGCTAGGCTACACCTTC. It translates to CSVEGDRGLGYTF.

This sequence joins TRBV7-2 and TRBJ2-1, with 7 bases fitting TRBD2. The junction had 6 bases not matched to a gene; V was cut back by 1 base and J by 6 bases. The CDR3 consists of 15 residues. Germline V gene sequence: CDR1 SGHTA, CDR2 FQGNSA. The CDR3 DNA reads TGTGCCAGCAGCTTAGGGCGGGAGCGGGTCAATGAGCAGTTCTTC. It is translated as CASSLGRERVNEQFF.